This TCR beta chain comes out of a study of T cells in Graves' hyperthyroidism and ophthalmopathy. This clonotype was observed many times. Per germline, CDR1 MNHNS and CDR2 SASEGT. This CDR3 spans 16 amino acids. The V and J ends lost 8 bases and 5 bases, in that order; junction bases with no gene match: 14. The source material, RNA transcripts, was used to amplify TCR beta CDR3 regions. The primer set for the first-round RT-PCR of the TCR CDR3 was HTBI. TCRdb processed the multiplex PCR reads anew with MiXCR; each CDR3 protein has one entry. The repertoire has 650,000 to 700,000 distinct CDR3 sequences, 17% of them found once; the top ten carry 15% to 18%.

Sequencing input: blood. The source of this sequence is a man aged 50 to 59 with Graves' hyperthyroidism. The chain employs TRBV6-1 and TRBJ2-1, with 8 bases aligning to TRBD2. CDR3 loop: CASGTESGRAHNEQFF. The DNA for the CDR3 is TGTGCCAGCGGAACAGAAAGCGGGAGAGCCCACAATGAGCAGTTCTTC.